This T cell receptor (beta chain) was found in a study of T cells expressing NK-cell markers (dated by TCRdb to 2020 to 2021). With respect to the entire study: TCR beta-chain repertoires were profiled in sorted CD3+CD56+NKG2C+, CD3+CD56+NKG2C- and CD3+CD56-NKG2C+ T-cell subsets from several donors. Seven of the eight sequenced donors were HCMV-seropositive and one was HCMV-seronegative. Randomly selected healthy volunteers, three men and five women, were used as the eight sequenced donors. The libraries were sequenced on Illumina HiSeq 2000/2500, MiSeq or NextSeq, producing 2 x 150 bp reads. What the research found in general, with its limitations: In a handful of donors, the dominant CD3+CD56+NKG2C+ clonotypes were found to rank among the top 10 CD8+ clonotypes and to make up roughly 1.0-7.0% of CD8+ T cells. Those dominant clonotypes were again the most abundant among CD3+CD56-NKG2C+ cells in a few donors, at roughly 25-65%. Whether the expanded NKG2C-expressing T cell clones were specific for HCMV antigens remained unclear.

The sequencing machine was an Illumina HiSeq 2000. TCR beta cDNA libraries were made by 5'RACE template switching that added a universal primer site and unique molecular identifiers. cDNA synthesis was primed from the TCR beta constant segment and was followed by two successive PCR amplification steps. As for how the authors treated the data: MIGEC was used to demultiplex reads and group reads by UMI, and MiTCR was used to assemble and quantify clonotypes. To exclude erroneous sequences, any TCR cDNA sequence not supported by at least two reads was discarded. Downstream repertoire analysis used the tcR package, and clonotypes were matched across fractions by CDR3 nucleotide sequence plus V segment. VDJmatch was used to annotate antigen specificity against VDJdb, with one amino acid substitution allowed in CDR3. TCRdb reprocessed the raw reads; every CDR3 protein sequence is a single record, and DNA is not supplied. The V and J calls come from TCRdb's annotation, not from the publication. The table kept for this sample lists about half a million distinct CDR3 sequences. The ten largest clonotypes hold under 1.5% of the sample.

There are 12 amino acids in the CDR3, from cysteine to phenylalanine inclusive. Nucleotide data are not available. CDR1 and CDR2, per the germline V gene (reference sequence), are DFQATT and SNEGSKA. HCMV-specific IgG was detected in serum with a commercial ELISA kit to determine HCMV serostatus. Ficoll density gradient centrifugation was used to isolate peripheral blood mononuclear cells from blood. Comments on this clonotype: The antigen it recognizes is unknown.

The chain couples TRBV20-1 to TRBJ1-2; the D call from TCRdb, TRBD1, cannot be confirmed without DNA. This receptor was identified in a woman between 50 and 59 years old in good health. Donor details come from another sample of the same person, matched by shared clones. The sample consisted of blood T cells: a sorted CD56 or NKG2C T cell subset, CD4+ or CD8+ T cells, or bulk PBMC T cells (not recorded which). The CDR3 region reads CSASRGSGGYTF.